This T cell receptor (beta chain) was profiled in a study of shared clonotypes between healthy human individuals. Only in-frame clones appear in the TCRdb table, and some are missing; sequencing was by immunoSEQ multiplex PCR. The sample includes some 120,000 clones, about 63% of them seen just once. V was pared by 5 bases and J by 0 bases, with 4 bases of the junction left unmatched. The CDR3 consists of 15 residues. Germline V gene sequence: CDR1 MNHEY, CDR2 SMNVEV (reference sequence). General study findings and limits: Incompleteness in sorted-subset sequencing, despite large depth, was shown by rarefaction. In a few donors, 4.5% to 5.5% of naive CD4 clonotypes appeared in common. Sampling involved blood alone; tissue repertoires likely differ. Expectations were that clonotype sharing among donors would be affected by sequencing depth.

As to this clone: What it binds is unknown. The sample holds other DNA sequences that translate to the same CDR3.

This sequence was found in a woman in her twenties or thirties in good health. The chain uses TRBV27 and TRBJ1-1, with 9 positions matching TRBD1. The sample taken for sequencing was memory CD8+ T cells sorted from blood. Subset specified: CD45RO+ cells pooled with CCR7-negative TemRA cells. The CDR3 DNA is TGTGCCAGCAGTCCCTGGACAGGGGTGAACACTGAAGCTTTCTTT. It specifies CASSPWTGVNTEAFF.